This is a list of T cell receptor beta chains from one sample in a study of cytomegalovirus exposure and HLA in healthy donors. The repertoire was sequenced with immunoSEQ multiplex PCR; TCRdb's copy has only in-frame clones and lacks some. The profile shows 150,000 to 200,000 clones, less than 85% of them singletons. Material for sequencing was PBMCs. These receptors all stem from a man between 18 and 35 years old in good health and CMV-seropositive. CDR3s include the opening cysteine and the closing phenylalanine or tryptophan. Each record gives: clone size, D gene, V gene, J gene, CDR3 protein, CDR3 DNA. The D gene is left open where the match is weak. Clone size is given for some rows only: seen once, a few or many times, or a class if the clone is expanded.

once,TRBD2,TRBV28,TRBJ2-1,CASSSPGGASGIEDEQFF,TGTGCCAGCAGTTCCCCCGGGGGGGCTAGCGGGATAGAGGATGAGCAGTTCTTC
NA,NA,TRBV6-6,TRBJ2-2,CASSYQGFTGELFF,TGTGCCAGCAGTTACCAGGGGTTCACCGGGGAGCTGTTTTTT
NA,NA,TRBV2,TRBJ1-3,CASLGQRGNTIYF,TGTGCCAGCCTCGGACAGAGGGGAAACACCATATATTTT
NA,TRBD1,TRBV9,TRBJ2-3,CASSVGTGTDTQYF,TGTGCCAGCAGCGTCGGGACAGGTACAGATACGCAGTATTTT
NA,TRBD1,TRBV7-9,TRBJ1-1,CASSLSQGTQAFF,TGTGCCAGCAGCCTTTCACAGGGGACTCAAGCTTTCTTT
NA,NA,TRBV7-9,TRBJ1-2,CASSLVWTDYGYTF,TGTGCCAGCAGCTTAGTTTGGACAGACTATGGCTACACCTTC
NA,TRBD2,TRBV19,TRBJ2-4,CASSTLADRAKNIQYF,TGTGCCAGTAGTACACTAGCGGATCGAGCCAAAAACATTCAGTACTTC
few,TRBD1,TRBV27,TRBJ1-2,CASSPQGGHGYTF,TGTGCCAGCAGTCCTCAGGGGGGCCATGGCTACACCTTC
NA,TRBD1,TRBV6-1,TRBJ1-6,CASSANLRQGKDSPLHF,TGTGCCAGCAGTGCAAACCTACGACAGGGCAAAGATTCACCCCTCCACTTT
few,NA,TRBV2,TRBJ2-7,CARQDRTYEQYF,TGTGCCAGACAGGATCGAACCTACGAGCAGTACTTC
NA,TRBD1,TRBV7-6,TRBJ2-2,CASSLDRGNTGELFF,TGTGCCAGCAGCTTAGACAGGGGCAACACCGGGGAGCTGTTTTTT
NA,NA,TRBV6-1,TRBJ2-1,CASSVLANEQFF,TGTGCCAGCAGTGTTCTAGCGAATGAGCAGTTCTTC
few,TRBD1,TRBV19,TRBJ2-7,CASSIIPGTGSEQYF,TGTGCCAGTAGTATCATCCCCGGGACAGGTAGCGAGCAGTACTTC
NA,NA,TRBV28,TRBJ2-7,CASSLPGQGWTSDYEQYF,TGTGCCAGCAGTCTTCCGGGACAGGGGTGGACTAGCGACTACGAGCAGTACTTC
NA,NA,TRBV4-1,TRBJ1-2,CASSQVGPEGYTF,TGCGCCAGCAGCCAAGTGGGGCCGGAAGGCTACACCTTC
NA,NA,TRBV28,TRBJ1-3,CASRLSSGNTIYF,TGTGCCAGCAGGCTGAGCTCTGGAAACACCATATATTTT
NA,TRBD2,TRBV18,TRBJ2-1,CASSPYSSGRFGEQFF,TGTGCCAGCTCACCCTATTCTAGCGGGAGGTTTGGTGAGCAGTTCTTC
NA,NA,TRBV9,TRBJ1-3,CASSVSPGGNTIYF,TGTGCCAGCAGCGTTTCGCCAGGTGGAAACACCATATATTTT